This T cell receptor (beta chain) was retrieved from a study of early T cells in non-severe SARS-CoV-2 infection. Study background: Bulk RNA taken from unsorted whole blood was sequenced, leaving chains unpaired.

The CDR3 spans 14 residues. The V gene's germline CDR1 is WNHNN and CDR2 SYGVQD (reference sequence). With 0 bases removed from V and 4 bases from J, the gap between germline ends came to 10 bases. Attachment of unique molecular identifiers was made to individual cDNA molecules. TCRdb re-derived calls from the 5' RACE reads in MiXCR, one entry per CDR3 protein. The sample has 55,000 to 65,000 distinct CDR3 sequences, under 14% seen once; the top ten hold over 1.5%. Study-wide findings and caveats: The study's VDJdb matching favored anti-spike CD8 responses and missed private and CD4 specificities.

Ten or more counts support this clonotype. The antigen is undetermined. The V gene is TRBV10-1, the J gene TRBJ2-7, with D possibly being TRBD2 (5 bases). The receptor was derived from an adult who was a healthcare worker with PCR-confirmed SARS-CoV-2 infection or an uninfected control (not recorded which). Material: whole blood. For the CDR3, the DNA is TGCGCCAGCAGTGAGTCATGGTCGGGGTACGAGCAGTACTTC. Translation gives CASSESWSGYEQYF.